This T cell receptor beta chain comes out of a study of post-analysis software for immune sequencing data. Regarding the study as a whole: By F measure, samples from a shared preparation batch strongly co-clustered. Roughly five TRBV segments appeared more often in patients than in controls, and TRBV5-6, TRBV5-1 and TRBV20-1 were among these. Among multiple sclerosis patients, normalized Chao1 diversity was significantly below that of controls.

TCR beta cDNA libraries had unique molecular identifiers. Out of roughly 0.85 to 10 million T cells, a few hundred thousand cDNA molecules were generated. TCRdb reprocessed the PCR reads with MiXCR, giving one entry per CDR3 protein. The table shows about 430,000 distinct CDR3 sequences, with approximately 39% occurring only once. The germline V gene has CDR1 MNHEY and CDR2 SMNVEV (reference sequence). The CDR3 has 17 residues. Concerning this clonotype itself: As yet, its antigen is unknown.

The specimen sequenced was blood. The origin of this receptor is a girl aged 2-10 years with multiple sclerosis. The chain links TRBV27 to TRBJ2-7; 7 bases agree with TRBD1. The J call is doubtful: the DNA matches TRBJ2-5 better. In DNA form, the CDR3 reads TGTGCCAGCAGTCCCCCAAGAAATCACAGGGGCCAAGAGACCCAGTACTTC. It encodes CASSPPRNHRGQETQYF.